The source of this TCR beta chain is a study of blood T cell repertoires in COVID-19. Study-wide context: COVID-19 samples, acute and convalescent, were from the United States, Italy and Spain. From T cells, B-cell-depleted T cells, or PBMCs came the material, which was cDNA or gDNA.

In germline, CDR1 is MNHEY, CDR2 SMNVEV (reference sequence). Trimming stripped 8 bases from V and 5 bases from J, with 16 bases between. The CDR3 is 14 residues long. This clone has just one count. Original processing methods: Amplification with reference gene primers provided the estimates of nucleated cell counts. This table comes from immunoSEQ multiplex PCR, and its TCRdb copy is limited to in-frame clones, with some not included. V, J and clone size are taken as reported in that table, and D and trimming were inferred from the DNA itself. Here the sample spans roughly 160,000 clones, roughly 86% being singletons.

V is TRBV27 and J is TRBJ1-5, with D possibly matching TRBD1 (6 bases). The receptor's source is a middle-aged man with active or convalescent COVID-19. Sequencing used peripheral blood. This chain's CDR3 is CASAGQRTDQPQHF. The CDR3 DNA follows: TGTGCCAGCGCCGGACAGAGAACAGATCAGCCCCAGCATTTT.